This is a list of T cell receptor beta chains from one sample in a study of beta chain features in type 1 diabetes. Data came from immunoSEQ multiplex PCR; TCRdb stores just in-frame clones and leaves some out. The sample carries 300,000 to 350,000 clones, roughly 15% recorded once. Sequenced sample: central memory CD4+ T cells from blood. These receptors all come from a man aged 25 to 40 in good health. Each CDR3 is given with its conserved first and last residue. Each record gives: V gene, D gene, J gene, clone size, CDR3 length, CDR3 protein, CDR3 DNA. A D gene is named only where the DNA matches it firmly. Size tells how often a clone was seen (once, few, many) or the class of an expanded clone, and some rows leave it out.

>TRBV6-5|.|TRBJ1-4|many|13
CASARERKEKLFF
TGTGCCAGCGCCCGGGAGAGAAAAGAAAAACTGTTTTTT
>TRBV7-9|TRBD1|TRBJ1-1|once|15
CASSENRGMYTEAFF
TGTGCCAGCAGCGAAAACAGGGGTATGTACACTGAAGCTTTCTTT
>TRBV6-5|.|TRBJ2-7|.|14
CASSTRGDTYEQYF
TGTGCCAGCAGTACCAGGGGGGACACCTACGAGCAGTACTTC
>TRBV7-9|.|TRBJ1-5|.|15
CASSLRGDSNQPQHF
TGTGCCAGCAGCTTACGAGGGGATAGCAATCAGCCCCAGCATTTT
>TRBV6-1|TRBD2|TRBJ2-5|few|18
CASSEYQGSGRFQETQYF
TGTGCCAGCAGTGAATACCAAGGTAGCGGGAGGTTCCAAGAGACCCAGTACTTC
>TRBV5-6|TRBD1|TRBJ1-5|.|14
CASSADRDDQPQHF
TGTGCCAGCAGCGCGGACAGGGATGATCAGCCCCAGCATTTT
>TRBV4-2|TRBD2|TRBJ2-2|few|17
CASSQVATSANTGELFF
TGTGCCAGCAGCCAAGTGGCGACTAGCGCGAACACCGGGGAGCTGTTTTTT
>TRBV6-5|TRBD1|TRBJ2-3|.|14
CASSYGQGTDTQYF
TGTGCCAGCAGTTACGGACAGGGCACAGATACGCAGTATTTT
>TRBV6-5|TRBD1|TRBJ2-5|.|14
CASSSTGGIETQYF
TGTGCCAGCAGTTCGACAGGGGGCATAGAGACCCAGTACTTC
>TRBV11-3|TRBD2|TRBJ2-5|few|14
CASSLRLAEETQYF
TGTGCCAGCAGCTTACGCCTAGCGGAAGAGACCCAGTACTTC
>TRBV14|.|TRBJ2-5|.|14
CASSPPAWGETQYF
TGTGCCAGCAGCCCGCCCGCTTGGGGAGAGACCCAGTACTTC
>TRBV7-2|.|TRBJ1-2|.|15
CASSLVTGEHYGYTF
TGTGCCAGCAGCCTTGTGACTGGGGAGCACTATGGCTACACCTTC
>TRBV10-3|TRBD1|TRBJ1-1|.|13
CAISVGTELEAFF
TGTGCCATCAGTGTAGGGACAGAACTTGAAGCTTTCTTT
>TRBV4-2|.|TRBJ1-1|.|15
CASSPAVQPNTEAFF
TGTGCCAGCAGCCCCGCTGTACAGCCAAACACTGAAGCTTTCTTT
>TRBV7-6|TRBD1|TRBJ1-3|.|15
CASSSGTGTGNTIYF
TGTGCCAGCAGCTCTGGGACAGGGACTGGAAACACCATATATTTT
>TRBV11-2|.|TRBJ2-5|.|15
CASSLDLVRQETQYF
TGTGCCAGCAGCTTAGATCTTGTCAGACAAGAGACCCAGTACTTC
>TRBV30|.|TRBJ2-3|few|12
CACRPSTDTQYF
TGTGCCTGCAGACCTAGCACAGATACGCAGTATTTT
>TRBV7-2|.|TRBJ2-3|few|12
CASSPSTDTQYF
TGTGCCAGCAGTCCCAGCACAGATACGCAGTATTTT
>TRBV5-5|TRBD2|TRBJ2-1|.|15
CASSYTSGGGSEQFF
TGTGCCAGCAGCTACACTAGCGGAGGGGGGAGTGAGCAGTTCTTC
>TRBV9|TRBD1|TRBJ2-3|.|17
CASSLGRGRGKTDTQYF
TGTGCCAGCAGCTTAGGCAGGGGGCGCGGGAAAACAGATACGCAGTATTTT
>TRBV20-1|.|TRBJ1-4|few|11
CSASSGPELFF
TGCAGTGCTAGTTCGGGGCCCGAACTGTTTTTT
>TRBV7-2|.|TRBJ1-5|.|14
CASSVNSVNQPQHF
TGTGCCAGCAGCGTGAACAGTGTTAATCAGCCCCAGCATTTT
>TRBV19|TRBD1|TRBJ1-4|.|15
CASSAEGQGGEKLFF
TGTGCCAGTAGTGCGGAGGGACAGGGTGGTGAAAAACTGTTTTTT
>TRBV6-5|TRBD1|TRBJ2-5|few|15
CASRSPGQHQETQYF
TGTGCCAGCAGGTCACCGGGACAGCACCAAGAGACCCAGTACTTC
>TRBV23-1|TRBD2|TRBJ2-1|many|19
CASTPVGTAGESSYNEQFF
TGCGCCAGCACCCCCGTGGGAACCGCGGGAGAGAGCTCCTACAATGAGCAGTTCTTC
>TRBV7-9|.|TRBJ1-5|.|12
CASSKDNQPQHF
TGTGCCAGCAGCAAGGATAATCAACCCCAGCATTTT